These T cell receptor beta chains were read from a single sample in a study of T cell repertoires in cytomegalovirus infection. TCRdb recomputed calls from the reads with MiXCR, one row per CDR3 protein. Counted here are 680,000 or so distinct CDR3 sequences, around 30% occurring once; the ten biggest clones make up 15% to 20%. These TCRs' antigens remain unknown. The specimen comprised cultured PBMCs, sampled from culture after CMV antigen stimulation. These receptors came from a human donor in good health (CMV status not recorded). Some clones in this sample may be carry-over from other donors' samples. The CDR3 runs from the conserved cysteine through the conserved F or W. A D gene is named only where the DNA matches it firmly. The size of a clone is reported for some rows only, either as once, few or many, or as a class for expanded clones.

J gene | D gene | V gene | clone size | CDR3 DNA | CDR3 protein
TRBJ2-7 | - | TRBV7-2 | - | TGTGCCAGCAGCTCCCGGGTTTTTGGGGGCGAGCAGTACTTC | CASSSRVFGGEQYF
TRBJ1-1 | - | TRBV4-1 | - | TGTGCCAGCAGCTTAGACACTATGGGCACTGAAGCTTTCTTT | CASSLDTMGTEAFF
TRBJ2-7 | TRBD1 | TRBV20-1 | few | TGCAGTGCTAGAGATGGACAGGGGGCGAACGAGCAGTACTTC | CSARDGQGANEQYF
TRBJ2-5 | TRBD2 | TRBV20-1 | - | TGCAGTGCTACCCTAGCGGGGGGGCCGCGATCAGAGACCCAGTACTTC | CSATLAGGPRSETQYF
TRBJ1-4 | - | TRBV6-6 | few | TGTGCCAGCAGTTACGCGGGGGAAAAACTGTTTTTT | CASSYAGEKLFF
TRBJ2-1 | - | TRBV20-1 | - | TGCAGTGCTATGGGGTGGATTAGGGACTTCACCCAGCATTCCTACAATGAGCAGTTCTTC | CSAMGWIRDFTQHSYNEQFF
TRBJ2-3 | - | TRBV7-6 | - | TGTGCCAGCAGCTTAGTCTGGTCAGTGGTCCGGGGTACGCAGTATTTT | CASSLVWSVVRGTQYF
TRBJ2-3 | TRBD2 | TRBV2 | few | TGTGCCAGCAGCGTAGGGACTAGCGGGGGGGCGTATCCAGATACGCAGTATTTT | CASSVGTSGGAYPDTQYF
TRBJ2-7 | - | TRBV20-1 | once | TGCAGTGCCAAGCACCGTGGCGAGCAGTACTTC | CSAKHRGEQYF
TRBJ1-2 | TRBD1 | TRBV7-2 | many | TGTGCCAGCAGCTGGGACAGGGGCGAATATGGCTACACCTTC | CASSWDRGEYGYTF
TRBJ2-2 | TRBD1 | TRBV7-9 | few | TGTGCCAGCAGCTTCCAGGGGGCTGCGGTCACCGGGGAGCTGTTTTTT | CASSFQGAAVTGELFF
TRBJ2-2 | - | TRBV7-6 | - | TGTGCCAGCAGTCCTAAGAGAAGGACACCGAACACCGGGGAGCTGTTTTTT | CASSPKRRTPNTGELFF
TRBJ1-2 | - | TRBV27 | - | TGTGCCAGCGCTGAATTGGGGCGGACTAATGGCTACACCTTC | CASAELGRTNGYTF
TRBJ2-3 | TRBD2 | TRBV12-3/TRBV12-4 | - | TGTGCCAGCAGTCCGCTAGCGGGAGGGTCGGATACGCAGTATTTT | CASSPLAGGSDTQYF
TRBJ1-5 | - | TRBV19 | - | TGTGCCAGTAGTATAGATCGAGGGGCTCAGCCCCAGCATTTT | CASSIDRGAQPQHF
TRBJ2-7 | - | TRBV7-9 | - | TGTGCCAGCAGCTTATCAGGCCGACCCGACGACGAGCAGTACTTC | CASSLSGRPDDEQYF
TRBJ2-5 | - | TRBV11-2 | few | TGTGCCAGCAGCTTCGGAGGTGGTGCCCAAGAGACCCAGTACTTC | CASSFGGGAQETQYF
TRBJ1-1 | - | TRBV7-2 | many | TGTGCCAGCAGCTTAGTATATGGGACTGAAGCTTTCTTT | CASSLVYGTEAFF
TRBJ2-7 | TRBD1 | TRBV20-1 | - | TGCAGTGCTATGGACAGGGGTATCTCCTACGAGCAGTACTTC | CSAMDRGISYEQYF
TRBJ2-5 | - | TRBV7-9 | - | TGTGCCAGCAGCTTTCAGGGGCTGACGGGAGAGACCCAGTACTTC | CASSFQGLTGETQYF
TRBJ2-7 | - | TRBV6-2/TRBV6-3 | - | TGTGCCAGCAGTTACTCGGGGGGTTCGGACGAGCAGTACTTC | CASSYSGGSDEQYF
TRBJ2-7 | TRBD2 | TRBV27 | few | TGTGCCAGCAGCCGACTAGCGGGGGACTACGAGCAGTACTTC | CASSRLAGDYEQYF
TRBJ2-3 | TRBD1 | TRBV11-2 | - | TGTGCCAGCAGCTTAGGCCAGGGGGCCGGCACAGATACGCAGTATTTT | CASSLGQGAGTDTQYF
TRBJ2-3 | - | TRBV2 | few | TGTGCCAGCAGTGAAGGGCTAGACACAGATACGCAGTATTTT | CASSEGLDTDTQYF
TRBJ1-1 | - | TRBV6-1 | - | TGTGCCAGCAGTCCCGGGGGGCCAGCTTTCTTT | CASSPGGPAFF
TRBJ1-4 | - | TRBV12-3/TRBV12-4 | few | TGTGCCAGCACCCCCGGAGCCCTGGATGAAAAACTGTTTTTT | CASTPGALDEKLFF
TRBJ1-2 | - | TRBV24-1 | - | TGTGCCACCAGTGATCCGAGGGGGGCTAACTATGGCTACACCTTC | CATSDPRGANYGYTF
TRBJ1-2 | TRBD1 | TRBV19 | few | TGTGCCAGCTTCCAGGAGGGGGCGAGGGGCTATGGCTACACCTTC | CASFQEGARGYGYTF
TRBJ1-2 | - | TRBV4-3 | few | TGCGCCAGCAGCCAAGATGCAGCTAACTATGGCTACACCTTC | CASSQDAANYGYTF
TRBJ2-7 | TRBD1 | TRBV12-3/TRBV12-4 | - | TGTGCCAGCAGTTCACAGGGGGTCTTAGGCCGGCAGTACTTC | CASSSQGVLGRQYF
TRBJ1-1 | - | TRBV6-1 | - | TGTGCCAGCAGGCGGCAGGGCACTGAAGCTTTCTTT | CASRRQGTEAFF
TRBJ2-5 | - | TRBV11-2 | many | TGTGCCAGCAGCTTAGTCGGTGTCGAGACCCAGTACTTC | CASSLVGVETQYF
TRBJ2-5 | TRBD2 | TRBV2 | - | TGTGCCAGCAGTGTGACTAGCGGAGAGACCCAGTACTTC | CASSVTSGETQYF
TRBJ1-2 | TRBD1 | TRBV7-2 | few | TGTGCCAGCAGCTTAGCACCGACAGGGAGCCCCCACGGCTACACCTTC | CASSLAPTGSPHGYTF
TRBJ1-4 | TRBD1 | TRBV12-3/TRBV12-4 | - | TGTGCCAGCAGTTCCCCCGACAGGGCGGGCGAAAAACTGTTTTTT | CASSSPDRAGEKLFF
TRBJ2-7 | - | TRBV7-2 | many | TGTGCCAGCAGCTTAGACCTAGCTGACTACGAGCAGTACTTC | CASSLDLADYEQYF
TRBJ1-1 | - | TRBV20-1 | - | TGCAGTGCGTGGAAGAACACTGAAGCTTTCTTT | CSAWKNTEAFF
TRBJ2-3 | TRBD2 | TRBV14 | - | TGTGCCAGCAGCCAGCTGACTAGCGGGGATACGCAGTATTTT | CASSQLTSGDTQYF
TRBJ2-7 | TRBD2 | TRBV6-2/TRBV6-3 | few | TGTGCCGCAACCCGACCGGGGGGCTACGAGCAGTACTTC | CAATRPGGYEQYF
TRBJ1-4 | - | TRBV6-1 | - | TGTGCCAGCACACCAGTCGGGGGTCGTGAAAAACTGTTTTTT | CASTPVGGREKLFF
TRBJ1-6 | - | TRBV7-6 | few | TGTGCCAGCAGCTTAGGCCCAGGCCTTAATTCACCCCTCCACTTT | CASSLGPGLNSPLHF
TRBJ2-3 | TRBD2 | TRBV7-2 | many | TGTGCCAGCAGCTTAGCACTAGCGGGAGCAGATACGCAGTATTTT | CASSLALAGADTQYF
TRBJ1-5 | - | TRBV7-2 | many | TGTGCCAGCAGCTCTACCGCACCAGGGGTAAACAATCAGCCCCAGCATTTT | CASSSTAPGVNNQPQHF
TRBJ2-1 | TRBD2 | TRBV9 | - | TGTGCCAGCAGCGCCCTTAGTAGCGGGGCCTACAATGAGCAGTTCTTC | CASSALSSGAYNEQFF
TRBJ2-1 | TRBD2 | TRBV4-2 | few | TGTGCCAGCAGCCAGGGAACTAGCGGGGGCGATGAGCAGTTCTTC | CASSQGTSGGDEQFF
TRBJ1-1 | - | TRBV29-1 | - | TGCAGCTTTTACAGGAACACTGAAGCTTTCTTT | CSFYRNTEAFF
TRBJ1-1 | - | TRBV3-1 | - | TGTGCCAGCAGCCAAAGCTACAGACTGAACACTGAAGCTTTCTTT | CASSQSYRLNTEAFF
TRBJ2-3 | TRBD2 | TRBV7-2 | many | TGTGCCAGCAGAAAACTAGCGGGATGGCAGGGTACGCAGTATTTT | CASRKLAGWQGTQYF
TRBJ2-4 | - | TRBV12-5 | few | TGTGCTACCGAGTTTTGGCAGAGGGTGGGCAAAAACATTCAGTACTTC | CATEFWQRVGKNIQYF
TRBJ1-2 | TRBD1 | TRBV27 | once | TGTGCCACCTCTTTGACAGGGAACTATGGCTACACCTTC | CATSLTGNYGYTF
TRBJ2-7 | TRBD2 | TRBV7-2 | many | TGTGCCAGCAGCCCCCCCAGCGGGACCCTCCACGAGCAGTACTTC | CASSPPSGTLHEQYF
TRBJ1-6 | - | TRBV5-5 | - | TGTGCCAGCAGCTATCCAGGGATGAATTCACCCCTCCACTTT | CASSYPGMNSPLHF
TRBJ2-3 | TRBD2 | TRBV6-2/TRBV6-3 | many | TGTGCCAGCAGCCACCGACTAGCGGGAGGAACAGATACGCAGTATTTT | CASSHRLAGGTDTQYF
TRBJ2-1 | - | TRBV12-3/TRBV12-4 | - | TGTGCCAGCAGTCATGACAATGAGCAGTTCTTC | CASSHDNEQFF
TRBJ2-3 | TRBD1 | TRBV4-3 | - | TGCGCCAGCAGCCCTACACAAGCCGACAGGGGGCGGGGGCAGTATTTT | CASSPTQADRGRGQYF